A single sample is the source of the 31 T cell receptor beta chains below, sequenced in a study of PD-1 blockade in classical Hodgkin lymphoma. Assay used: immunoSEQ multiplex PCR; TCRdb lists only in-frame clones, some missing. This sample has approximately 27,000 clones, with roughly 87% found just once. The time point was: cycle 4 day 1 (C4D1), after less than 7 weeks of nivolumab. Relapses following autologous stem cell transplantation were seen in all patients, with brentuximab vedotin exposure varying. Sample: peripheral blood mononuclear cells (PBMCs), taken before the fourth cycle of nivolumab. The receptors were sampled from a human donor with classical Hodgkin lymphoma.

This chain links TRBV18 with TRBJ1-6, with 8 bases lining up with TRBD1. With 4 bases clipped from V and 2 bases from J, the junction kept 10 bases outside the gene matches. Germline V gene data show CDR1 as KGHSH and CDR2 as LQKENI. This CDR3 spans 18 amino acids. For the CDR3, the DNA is TGTGCCAGCTCACACGGACAGGGAGGGGGCACCTATAATTCACCCCTCCACTTT. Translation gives CASSHGQGGGTYNSPLHF.

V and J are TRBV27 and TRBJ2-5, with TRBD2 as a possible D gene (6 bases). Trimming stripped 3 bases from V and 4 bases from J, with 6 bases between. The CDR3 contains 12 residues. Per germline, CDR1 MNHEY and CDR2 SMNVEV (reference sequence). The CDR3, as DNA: TGTGCCAGCAGTTTCGGGGGAGAGACCCAGTACTTC. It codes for CASSFGGETQYF.

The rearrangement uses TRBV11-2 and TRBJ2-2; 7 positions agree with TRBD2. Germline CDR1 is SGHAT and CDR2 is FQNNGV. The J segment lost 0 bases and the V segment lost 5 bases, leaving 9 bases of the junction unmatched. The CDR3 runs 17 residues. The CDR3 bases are TGTGCCAGCAGCCCCCACCCCGGGGGGTCGAACACCGGGGAGCTGTTTTTT. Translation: CASSPHPGGSNTGELFF.

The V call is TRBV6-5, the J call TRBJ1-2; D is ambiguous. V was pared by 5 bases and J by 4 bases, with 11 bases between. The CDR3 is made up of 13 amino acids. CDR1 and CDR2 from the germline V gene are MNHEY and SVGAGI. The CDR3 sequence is CASSQRTSYGYTF. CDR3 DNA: TGTGCCAGCAGTCAACGGACGAGCTATGGCTACACCTTC.

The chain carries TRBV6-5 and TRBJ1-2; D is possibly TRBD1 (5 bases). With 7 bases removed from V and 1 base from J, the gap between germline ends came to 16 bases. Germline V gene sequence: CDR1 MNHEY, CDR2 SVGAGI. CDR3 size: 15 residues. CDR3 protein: CASTRAGRNNYGYTF. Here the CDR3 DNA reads TGTGCCAGCACCCGGGCGGGACGGAATAACTATGGCTACACCTTC.

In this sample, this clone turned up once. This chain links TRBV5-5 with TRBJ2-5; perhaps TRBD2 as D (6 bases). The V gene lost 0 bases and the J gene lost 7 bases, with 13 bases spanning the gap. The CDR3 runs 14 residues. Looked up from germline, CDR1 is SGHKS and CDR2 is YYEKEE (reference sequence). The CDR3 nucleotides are TGTGCCAGCAGCTTGGTCCCGGGAGTGGGGACCCAGTACTTC. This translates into CASSLVPGVGTQYF.

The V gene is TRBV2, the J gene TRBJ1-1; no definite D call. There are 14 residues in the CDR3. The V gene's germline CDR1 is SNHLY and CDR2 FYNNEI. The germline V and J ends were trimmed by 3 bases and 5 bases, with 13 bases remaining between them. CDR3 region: CASSDDRRRTEAFF. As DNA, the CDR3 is TGTGCCAGCAGTGACGACCGCCGCAGGACTGAAGCTTTCTTT.

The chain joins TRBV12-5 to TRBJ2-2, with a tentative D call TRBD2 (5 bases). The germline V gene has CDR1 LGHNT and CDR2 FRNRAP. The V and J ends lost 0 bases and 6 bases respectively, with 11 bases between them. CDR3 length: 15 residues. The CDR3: CASGLVRGLPGELFF. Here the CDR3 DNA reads TGTGCTAGTGGTTTGGTACGGGGTTTGCCCGGGGAGCTGTTTTTT.

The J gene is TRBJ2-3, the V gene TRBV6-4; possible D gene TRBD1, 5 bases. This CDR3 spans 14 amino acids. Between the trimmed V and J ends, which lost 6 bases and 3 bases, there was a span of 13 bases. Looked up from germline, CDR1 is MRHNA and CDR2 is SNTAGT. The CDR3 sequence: CASRQVVGTDTQYF. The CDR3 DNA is TGTGCCAGCAGACAGGTAGTGGGTACAGATACGCAGTATTTT.

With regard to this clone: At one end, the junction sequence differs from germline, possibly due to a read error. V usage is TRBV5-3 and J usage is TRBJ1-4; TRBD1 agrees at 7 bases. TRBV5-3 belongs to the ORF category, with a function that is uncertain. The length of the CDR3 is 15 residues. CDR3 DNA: TGTGCCAGCAGCTTCCGGGACAGAGCTAATGAAAAACTGTTTTTT. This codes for CASSFRDRANEKLFF.

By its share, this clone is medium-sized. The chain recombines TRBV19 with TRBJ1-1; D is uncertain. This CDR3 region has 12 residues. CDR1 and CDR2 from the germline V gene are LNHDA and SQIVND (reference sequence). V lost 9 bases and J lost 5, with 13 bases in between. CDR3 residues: CASGRRVTEAFF. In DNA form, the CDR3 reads TGTGCCAGCGGACGGCGAGTTACTGAAGCTTTCTTT.

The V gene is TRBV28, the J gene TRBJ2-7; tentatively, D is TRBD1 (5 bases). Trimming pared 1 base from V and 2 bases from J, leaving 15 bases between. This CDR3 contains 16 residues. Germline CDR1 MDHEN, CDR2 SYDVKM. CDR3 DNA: TGTGCCAGCAGTTTATTACAGAGAACACAGGCCTACGAGCAGTACTTC. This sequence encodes CASSLLQRTQAYEQYF.

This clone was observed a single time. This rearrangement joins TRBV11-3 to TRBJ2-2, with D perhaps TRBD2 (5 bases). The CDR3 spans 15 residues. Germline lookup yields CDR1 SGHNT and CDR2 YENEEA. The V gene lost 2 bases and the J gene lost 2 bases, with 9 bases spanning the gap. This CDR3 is CASSLFGDNTGELFF. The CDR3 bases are TGTGCCAGCAGCTTATTCGGGGATAACACCGGGGAGCTGTTTTTT.

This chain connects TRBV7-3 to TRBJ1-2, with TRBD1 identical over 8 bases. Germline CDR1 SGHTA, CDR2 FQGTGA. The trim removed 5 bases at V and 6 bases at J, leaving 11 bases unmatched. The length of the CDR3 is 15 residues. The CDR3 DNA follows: TGTGCCAGCAGCCCTCAGGGGGCGCGAGGAGATGGCTACACCTTC. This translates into CASSPQGARGDGYTF.

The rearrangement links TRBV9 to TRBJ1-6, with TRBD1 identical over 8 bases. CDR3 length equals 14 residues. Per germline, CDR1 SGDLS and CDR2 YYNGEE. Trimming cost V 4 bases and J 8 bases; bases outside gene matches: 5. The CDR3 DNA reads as TGTGCCAGCAGCCCTAACAGGGGGGATTCACCCCTCCACTTT. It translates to CASSPNRGDSPLHF. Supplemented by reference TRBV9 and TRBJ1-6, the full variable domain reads DSGVTQTPKHLITATGQRVTLRCSPRSGDLSVYWYQQSLDQGLQFLIQYYNGEERAKGNILERFSAQQFPDLHSELNLSSLELGDSALYFCASSPNRGDSPLHFGNGTRLTVT.

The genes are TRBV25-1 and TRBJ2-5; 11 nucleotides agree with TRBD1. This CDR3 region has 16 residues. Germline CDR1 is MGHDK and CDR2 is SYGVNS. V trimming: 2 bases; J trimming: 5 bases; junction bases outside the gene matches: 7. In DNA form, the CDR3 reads TGTGCCAGCAGTGAACTATTCGGGACAGGGGGTGAGACCCAGTACTTC. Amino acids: CASSELFGTGGETQYF. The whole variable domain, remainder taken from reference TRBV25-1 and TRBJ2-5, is EADIYQTPRYLVIGTGKKITLECSQTMGHDKMYWYQQDPGMELHLIHYSYGVNSTEKGDLSSESTVSRIRTEHFPLTLESARPSHTSQYLCASSELFGTGGETQYFGPGTRLLVL.

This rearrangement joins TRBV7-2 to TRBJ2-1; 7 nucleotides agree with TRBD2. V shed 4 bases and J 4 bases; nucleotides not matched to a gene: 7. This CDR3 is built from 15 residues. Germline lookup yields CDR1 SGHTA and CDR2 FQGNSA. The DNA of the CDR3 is TGTGCCAGCAGCTCAACCGGGACTAATTACAATGAGCAGTTCTTC. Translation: CASSSTGTNYNEQFF. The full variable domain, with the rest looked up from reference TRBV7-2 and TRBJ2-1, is GAGVSQSPSNKVTEKGKDVELRCDPISGHTALYWYRQSLGQGLEFLIYFQGNSAPDKSGLPSDRFSAERTGGSVSTLTIQRTQQEDSAVYLCASSSTGTNYNEQFFGPGTRLTVL.

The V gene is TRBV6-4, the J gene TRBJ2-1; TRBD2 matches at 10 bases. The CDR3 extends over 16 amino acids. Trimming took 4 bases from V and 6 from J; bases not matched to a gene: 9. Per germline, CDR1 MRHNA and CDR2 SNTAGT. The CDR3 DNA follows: TGTGCCAGCAGTGTCGATAGCGGGGGGCCATTCAATGAGCAGTTCTTC. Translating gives CASSVDSGGPFNEQFF.

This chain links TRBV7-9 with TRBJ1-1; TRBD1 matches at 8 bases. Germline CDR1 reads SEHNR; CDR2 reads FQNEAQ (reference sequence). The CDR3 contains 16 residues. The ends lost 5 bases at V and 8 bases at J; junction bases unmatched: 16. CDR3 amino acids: CASSPGQGKPRLEAFF. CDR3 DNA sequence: TGTGCCAGCAGCCCAGGACAGGGAAAACCCCGTCTAGAAGCTTTCTTT.

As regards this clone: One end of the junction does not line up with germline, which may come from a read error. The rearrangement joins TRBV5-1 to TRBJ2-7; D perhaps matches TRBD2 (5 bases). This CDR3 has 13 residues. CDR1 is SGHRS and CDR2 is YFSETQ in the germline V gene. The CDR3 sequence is CTSSLSIANEQYF. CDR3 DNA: TGCACCAGCAGCTTGAGCATAGCGAACGAGCAGTACTTC.

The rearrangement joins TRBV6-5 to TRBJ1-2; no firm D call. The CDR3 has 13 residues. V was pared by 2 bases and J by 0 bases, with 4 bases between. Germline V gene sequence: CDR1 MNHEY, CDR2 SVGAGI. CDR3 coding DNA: TGTGCCAGCAGTTACGGGGCTAACTATGGCTACACCTTC. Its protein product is CASSYGANYGYTF.

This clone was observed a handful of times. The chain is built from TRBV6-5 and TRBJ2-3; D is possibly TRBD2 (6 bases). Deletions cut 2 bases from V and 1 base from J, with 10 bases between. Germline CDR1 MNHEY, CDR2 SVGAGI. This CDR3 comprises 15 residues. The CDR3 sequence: CASSYGGMRTDTQYF. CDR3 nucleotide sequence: TGTGCCAGCAGTTACGGGGGGATGCGCACAGATACGCAGTATTTT.

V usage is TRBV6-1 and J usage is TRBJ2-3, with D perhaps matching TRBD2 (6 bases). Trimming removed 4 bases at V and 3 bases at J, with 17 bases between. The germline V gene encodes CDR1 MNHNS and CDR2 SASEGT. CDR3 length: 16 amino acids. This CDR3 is CASSGTLGGGTDTQYF. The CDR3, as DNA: TGTGCCAGCAGTGGCACACTCGGAGGAGGGACAGATACGCAGTATTTT.

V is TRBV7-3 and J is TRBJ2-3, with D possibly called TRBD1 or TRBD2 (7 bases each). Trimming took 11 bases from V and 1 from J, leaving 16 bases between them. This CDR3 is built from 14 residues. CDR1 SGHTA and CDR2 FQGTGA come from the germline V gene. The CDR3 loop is CAGGGGGRTDTQYF. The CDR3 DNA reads TGTGCCGGAGGGGGCGGGGGCCGCACAGATACGCAGTATTTT.

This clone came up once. The CDR3 nucleotides are TGTGCCAGTAGAACAGGGATTAACTATGGCTACACCTTC. This translates into CASRTGINYGYTF. The chain couples TRBV19 to TRBJ1-2; TRBD1 might be the D (6 bases). CDR3 length: 13 amino acids. Germline V gene sequence: CDR1 LNHDA, CDR2 SQIVND (reference sequence). V lost 6 bases to trimming and J lost 1 base, with 9 bases between them.

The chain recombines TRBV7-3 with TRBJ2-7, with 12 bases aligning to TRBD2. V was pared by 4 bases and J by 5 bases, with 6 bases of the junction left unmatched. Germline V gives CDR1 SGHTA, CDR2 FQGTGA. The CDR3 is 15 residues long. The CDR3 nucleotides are TGTGCCAGCAGCTCTAGCGGGGGGGATTTGGACGAGCAGTACTTC. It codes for CASSSSGGDLDEQYF.

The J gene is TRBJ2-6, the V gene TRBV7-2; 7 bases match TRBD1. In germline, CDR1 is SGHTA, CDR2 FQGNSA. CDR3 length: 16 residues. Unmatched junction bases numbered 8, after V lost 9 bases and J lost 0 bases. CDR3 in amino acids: CASHRDRPSGANVLTF. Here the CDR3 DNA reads TGTGCCAGTCACCGGGACAGACCCTCTGGGGCCAACGTCCTGACTTTC.

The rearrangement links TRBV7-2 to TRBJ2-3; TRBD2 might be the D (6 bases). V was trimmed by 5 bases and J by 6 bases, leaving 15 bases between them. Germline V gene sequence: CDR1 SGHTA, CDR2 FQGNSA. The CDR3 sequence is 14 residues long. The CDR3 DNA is TGTGCCAGCAGCCTCCGGGACTTGAAGGATACGCAGTATTTT. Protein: CASSLRDLKDTQYF.

CDR3 residues: CASSSNRLSDTEAFF. CDR3 in DNA: TGTGCCAGCAGCTCCAACAGGCTCTCCGACACTGAAGCTTTCTTT. The J gene is TRBJ1-1, the V gene TRBV5-6, with a tentative D call TRBD1 (5 bases). Between the trimmed V and J ends, which lost 3 bases and 3 bases, there was a span of 15 bases. The CDR3 length is 15 residues. Germline CDR1 reads SGHDT; CDR2 reads YYEEEE.

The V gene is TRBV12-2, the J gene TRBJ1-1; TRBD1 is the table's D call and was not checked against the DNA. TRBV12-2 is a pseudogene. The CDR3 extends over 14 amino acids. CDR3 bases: TGTGCACCTGGATCGAGGGGGCACGGCACTGAAGCTTTCTTT. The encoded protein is CAPGSRGHGTEAFF.

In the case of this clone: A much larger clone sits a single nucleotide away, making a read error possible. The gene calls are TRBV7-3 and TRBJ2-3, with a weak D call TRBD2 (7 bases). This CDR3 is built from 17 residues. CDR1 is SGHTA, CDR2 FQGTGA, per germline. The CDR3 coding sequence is TGTGCCAGCAGCCAATACGGGGGGACACCCTTCACAAATACGCAGTATTTT. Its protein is CASSQYGGTPFTNTQYF.